The sequence of this T cell receptor (beta chain) was determined in a study of blood T cell repertoires in COVID-19. Overall study: T cells, B-cell-depleted T cells, or PBMCs supplied cDNA or gDNA.

The CDR3 has 15 amino acids. V was trimmed by 6 bases and J by 0 bases, leaving 11 bases between them. CDR1 is MNHEY and CDR2 is SVGEGT in the germline V gene. In the study's own analysis: Nucleated cell number was recorded as an estimate derived from reference gene primer amplification. Profiling relied on immunoSEQ multiplex PCR, and the TCRdb table lists in-frame clones only, not all of them. The DNA was the basis for D and trimming; V, J and clone size are from that table. Of around 190,000 clones listed, 70% to 90% are singletons. The sequenced material came from peripheral blood. This sequence was found in a human donor in a cohort sampled during active COVID-19. This chain uses TRBV6-2 or TRBV6-3 with TRBJ1-4; the D gene is possibly TRBD1 (5 bases). CDR3 region: CASSRPTATNEKLFF. In nucleotides, the CDR3 is TGTGCCAGCAGCCGCCCGACAGCAACTAATGAAAAACTGTTTTTT.